This T cell receptor beta chain appears in the sequencing data of a study of cytomegalovirus exposure and HLA in healthy donors. About the research overall: The use of the same platform for the 90 to 150 validation repertoires and the roughly 680 first-cohort repertoires was reported by a later analysis. Study-wide results and caveats: Whilst most TCR sequences proved rare, a subset of public TCRs occurred across many donors. Cytomegalovirus association was assigned to approximately 160 TCR beta chains.

With regard to this clone: Its matching antigen is unknown.

The method was immunoSEQ multiplex PCR; TCRdb's version includes in-frame clones alone and lacks a portion of them. This repertoire shows roughly 100,000 clones, about 85% found once; its top ten account for 20%. This CDR3 spans 15 amino acids. The V gene end was trimmed by 3 bases and the J gene end by 1 base; junction bases not matched to a gene: 3. Germline values: CDR1 MDHEN, CDR2 SYDVKM. From the 120-subject validation cohort, which was separate from the roughly 680-subject first cohort, the donors were drawn. Sequences were obtained from PBMCs. This clonotype was obtained from a young man in good health and CMV-seropositive. The chain joins TRBV28 to TRBJ1-1, with 9 bases matching TRBD1. The CDR3 loop is CASSFPTGGNTEAFF. The CDR3, as DNA: TGTGCCAGCAGTTTTCCGACAGGGGGGAACACTGAAGCTTTCTTT.